The clone carrying this T cell receptor beta chain was seen more than once but under ten times. One entry per CDR3 protein, called by TCRdb with MiXCR from the RACE reads. The repertoire has about 82,000 distinct CDR3 sequences, 10% to 15% of them found once; the top ten carry around 5.8%. This entry belongs to a study of human T cells and chemical hapten exposure. Trimming removed 4 bases at V and 0 bases at J, with 7 bases between. The CDR3 loop spans 13 amino acids. Germline CDR1 and CDR2: PRHDT and FYEKMQ (reference sequence). Time point noted: patch test 3, about 24 weeks after DPC sensitization. Documented treatment: therapeutic diphenylcyclopropenone sensitization with weekly scalp DPC.

The sequence was collected from a woman in her forties or fifties with alopecia areata. Some clones in this sample may be carry-over from other donors' samples. This sequence joins TRBV13 and TRBJ2-7; D is unresolved. The material sequenced was whole blood, taken in connection with sensitization to the hapten diphenylcyclopropenone (DPC). The CDR3 loop is CASSSILSYEQYF. The CDR3 nucleotides are TGTGCCAGCAGCTCCATCCTCTCCTACGAGCAGTACTTC.